Reported below is one T cell receptor (beta chain). The data were obtained in a study of blood T cell repertoires in COVID-19. CDR3 length equals 14 residues. V lost 5 bases to trimming and J lost 4 bases, with 12 bases between them. The germline V gene encodes CDR1 MNHEY and CDR2 SVGAGI. Profiled with immunoSEQ multiplex PCR; TCRdb holds only in-frame clones, not every one. The profile covers fewer than 200,000 clones, with roughly 80% appearing a single time and around 16% taken by the ten largest. Sequenced sample: PBMCs or T cells enriched from blood (not recorded which). The sequence came from a woman aged 45 to 65 who had recovered from COVID-19. The V gene is TRBV6-5, the J gene TRBJ1-3, with D unclear. CDR3 region: CASSNNQWGNTIYF. The CDR3 DNA is TGTGCCAGCAGTAACAACCAGTGGGGAAACACCATATATTTT.